The clone carrying this T cell receptor beta chain was recorded once. Antigen specificity is unknown. This was the immunoSEQ v3.0 assay at survey level. TCRdb keeps only in-frame clones here, not all; method: immunoSEQ multiplex PCR. This sample has about 30,000 clones; over 80% occur once, and the top ten carry around 8%. V gave up 0 bases and J gave up 3 bases, with 8 bases separating them. This CDR3 has 14 residues. Per the germline V gene, CDR1 is MNHEY and CDR2 is SVGAGI. Researchers secured at least one pre-ART and at least two post-ART PBMC samples from each donor. These data come from a study of long-term antiretroviral therapy in people with HIV. Overall study results and limits: Nothing was known about ART adherence, viral resistance or changes in therapy.

The sequence was collected from a middle-aged man with HIV. The source material was unsorted PBMCs, sampled 3.2 years before starting antiretroviral therapy. The genes are TRBV6-5 and TRBJ1-2, with D hard to call. The CDR3 DNA reads TGTGCCAGCAGTTACTCGATCGCTTACTATGGCTACACCTTC. It translates to CASSYSIAYYGYTF.